Each of the 28 T cell receptor beta chains below was sequenced from the same sample in a study of T cell responses to AZD1222 COVID-19 vaccine (dated by TCRdb to the early 2020s). The time point label of this sample denotes: baseline before first vaccination. Interpreted using the paper, the treatment or condition label stands for: meningococcal conjugate vaccine given as trial control. The library relied on the immunoSEQ multiplex PCR assay. The clones in this table, taken by TCRdb from immuneACCESS, are in-frame only. Not every clone is retained; where verified, under half of the shortfall comes from an unresolved V gene, and the cause of the rest is unknown. The sample has 120,000 or so clones on record, 75% to 90% of them singletons. The ten largest clones add up to roughly 10% of the sample. Here the sequenced sample was peripheral blood, taken on day 0 of MenACWY control vaccination. The receptors originated from an adult in good health.

V gene TRBV12-3 or TRBV12-4 combines with J gene TRBJ1-5, with 9 positions matching TRBD1. With V trimmed by 6 bases and J by 6 bases, 3 bases remained unmatched. The CDR3 totals 13 residues. CDR3 in amino acids: CASSTGGTQPQHF. The CDR3, as DNA: TGTGCCAGCAGCACAGGGGGCACTCAGCCCCAGCATTTT.

This chain uses TRBV7-9 with TRBJ1-2; the match to TRBD1 covers 8 bases. The CDR3 length is 15 residues. Per germline, CDR1 SEHNR and CDR2 FQNEAQ (reference sequence). The trim removed 5 bases at V and 8 bases at J, leaving 13 bases unmatched. The CDR3 DNA is TGTGCCAGCAGCACCCGACAGGGGAATTTAGAAGGCTACACCTTC. Amino acid sequence: CASSTRQGNLEGYTF.

Only one count was recorded for this clone. The genes are TRBV4-2 and TRBJ2-2, with 8 bases lining up with TRBD2. Looked up from germline, CDR1 is LGHNA and CDR2 is YNFKEQ. The CDR3 consists of 17 residues. J was trimmed by 8 bases and V by 1 base; bases with no gene match: 12. CDR3 nucleotide sequence: TGTGCCAGCAGCCAAGCACTAGCGGAGTATAACAGGGGGGAGCTGTTTTTT. This translates into CASSQALAEYNRGELFF.

This chain connects TRBV7-8 to TRBJ2-2; possible D gene TRBD2, 5 bases. CDR3 size: 13 residues. Trimming shortened V by 0 bases and J by 6 bases, and 5 bases separated the two germline ends. Germline V gene data show CDR1 as SGHVS and CDR2 as FQNEAQ. This CDR3 reads CASSLASAGELFF. In DNA, the CDR3 is TGTGCCAGCAGCTTAGCTAGCGCCGGGGAGCTGTTTTTT.

This clone was seen just once. This rearrangement joins TRBV3-1 (or the pseudogene TRBV3-2) to TRBJ2-5; 11 bases align to TRBD2. The V segment lost 1 base and the J segment 6 bases; nucleotides outside the gene matches: 13. Germline V CDR1 and CDR2: LGHDT, YNNKEL (reference sequence). There are 18 residues in the CDR3. CDR3 protein: CASSQAGTSGFWRKTQYF. CDR3 DNA sequence: TGTGCCAGCAGCCAAGCCGGGACTAGCGGATTTTGGAGGAAGACCCAGTACTTC.

The chain carries TRBV13 and TRBJ1-3, with D possibly matching TRBD1 (5 bases). CDR1 and CDR2 (germline): PRHDT, FYEKMQ (reference sequence). The CDR3 runs 16 residues. Trimming cost V 2 bases and J 0 bases, with 11 bases left between them. For the CDR3, the DNA is TGTGCCAGCAGCTTAAGGGGCAGCATCTCTGGAAACACCATATATTTT. Translated, it gives CASSLRGSISGNTIYF.

This chain joins TRBV6-6 and TRBJ2-2; no clear D gene. Germline V gene data show CDR1 as MNHNY and CDR2 as SVGAGI (reference sequence). This CDR3 is 12 amino acids long. The V gene lost 4 bases and the J gene lost 5 bases, with 5 bases spanning the gap. This CDR3 is CASSWATGELFF. CDR3 DNA sequence: TGTGCCAGCAGTTGGGCAACCGGGGAGCTGTTTTTT.

The rearrangement links TRBV7-9 to TRBJ2-7, with TRBD1 matching 10 bases. V gave up 0 bases and J gave up 1 base; unmatched junction bases: 3. The CDR3 covers 16 residues. Germline-derived CDR1 and CDR2 are SEHNR and FQNEAQ (reference sequence). The CDR3 here is CASSLALGQGSYEQYF. Here the CDR3 DNA reads TGTGCCAGCAGCTTAGCTTTGGGACAGGGGTCCTACGAGCAGTACTTC.

The V call is TRBV4-3, the J call TRBJ2-2, with D unclear. Trimming left V 3 bases short and J 7 bases short, with 6 bases between. The CDR3 extends over 12 amino acids. Looked up from germline, CDR1 is LGHNA and CDR2 is YSLEER. The CDR3 loop is CASSQGHGELFF. The CDR3 DNA follows: TGCGCCAGCAGCCAGGGTCACGGGGAGCTGTTTTTT.

This clone was seen once. V usage is TRBV20-1 and J usage is TRBJ2-5; D is possibly TRBD1 or TRBD2 (5 bases each). This CDR3 region has 11 residues. The V gene lost 7 bases and the J gene lost 4 bases, with 10 bases spanning the gap. Germline values: CDR1 DFQATT, CDR2 SNEGSKA (reference sequence). CDR3 protein: CSVTGLETQYF. CDR3 nucleotide sequence: TGCAGTGTGACGGGGCTAGAGACCCAGTACTTC.

The chain has TRBV12-5 and TRBJ2-7, with a tentative D call TRBD2 (7 bases). Germline CDR1 reads LGHNT; CDR2 reads FRNRAP. The length of the CDR3 is 14 residues. V was shortened by 6 bases and J by 2 bases, with 14 bases between the two germline ends. Here the CDR3 reads CASGPRGGAYEQYF. As DNA, the CDR3 is TGTGCTAGTGGCCCGAGGGGGGGCGCCTACGAGCAGTACTTC.

This chain uses TRBV7-9 with TRBJ2-7; D possibly corresponds to TRBD1 (5 bases). Germline loops: CDR1 SEHNR, CDR2 FQNEAQ (reference sequence). Trimming took off 5 bases at V and 2 bases at J, with 13 bases between the two ends. This CDR3 contains 14 residues. The CDR3 is CASSPDTGTYEQYF. The CDR3 bases are TGTGCCAGCAGCCCTGATACAGGAACCTACGAGCAGTACTTC.

The rearrangement links TRBV29-1 to TRBJ2-7, with 8 bases fitting TRBD1. V was clipped by 2 bases and J by 4 bases; unmatched bases: 10. Germline V lookup: CDR1 SQVTM, CDR2 ANQGSEA. The CDR3 runs to 15 residues. The CDR3 loop is CSVESDAGGSYEQYF. The DNA for the CDR3 is TGCAGCGTTGAATCGGACGCAGGGGGCTCGTACGAGCAGTACTTC.

The chain links TRBV13 to TRBJ2-2; D perhaps matches TRBD2 (6 bases). The CDR3 runs 15 residues. Germline-derived CDR1 and CDR2 are PRHDT and FYEKMQ (reference sequence). V was cut by 1 base and J by 5 bases, with 11 bases left in between. The CDR3: CASSLVAGGTGELFF. CDR3 coding DNA: TGTGCCAGCAGCTTAGTCGCCGGGGGTACCGGGGAGCTGTTTTTT.

The V call is TRBV9, the J call TRBJ1-6, with D unclear. V was cut by 3 bases and J by 10 bases, with 11 bases left in between. Germline V gives CDR1 SGDLS, CDR2 YYNGEE. The length of the CDR3 is 13 residues. The CDR3 DNA reads as TGTGCCAGCAGCGAGGACTTTTCGTCACCCCTCCACTTT. This codes for CASSEDFSSPLHF. Looking up the rest from reference TRBV9 and TRBJ1-6 gives the full variable domain: DSGVTQTPKHLITATGQRVTLRCSPRSGDLSVYWYQQSLDQGLQFLIQYYNGEERAKGNILERFSAQQFPDLHSELNLSSLELGDSALYFCASSEDFSSPLHFGNGTRLTVT.

This clone was observed once. This rearrangement joins TRBV5-1 to TRBJ2-5; no reliable D call. This CDR3 spans 12 amino acids. CDR1 and CDR2 from the germline V gene are SGHRS and YFSETQ. V dropped 3 bases and J dropped 9 bases, with 12 bases sitting between them. CDR3: CASSSDQTSQYF. CDR3 nucleotides: TGCGCCAGCAGCTCAGACCAAACGTCCCAGTACTTC.

V and J are TRBV29-1 and TRBJ1-5; 10 bases fit TRBD1. CDR3 length equals 14 residues. Trimming took 5 bases from V and 11 from J; bases not matched to a gene: 12. Germline CDR1 and CDR2: SQVTM and ANQGSEA. The CDR3 region has the DNA TGCAGCGTTCGGGAGGGACAGGGGACGGTGGCCCAGCATTTT. Protein sequence: CSVREGQGTVAQHF. The full variable domain, completed using reference TRBV29-1 and TRBJ1-5, is SAVISQKPSRDICQRGTSLTIQCQVDSQVTMMFWYRQQPGQSLTLIATANQGSEATYESGFVIDKFPISRPNLTFSTLTVSNMSPEDSSIYLCSVREGQGTVAQHFGDGTRLSIL.

The V gene is TRBV7-2, the J gene TRBJ2-1; D gene unclear. V was cut by 0 bases and J by 5 bases, with 11 bases left in between. This CDR3 is built from 15 residues. The germline V gene encodes CDR1 SGHTA and CDR2 FQGNSA. The CDR3 spells CASSLAARSHNEQFF. CDR3 coding DNA: TGTGCCAGCAGCTTAGCGGCCCGGTCCCACAATGAGCAGTTCTTC.

The rearrangement uses TRBV7-9 and TRBJ2-7; TRBD2 matches 8 bases. The V and J ends lost 5 bases and 4 bases, in that order; junction bases with no gene match: 13. The CDR3 runs to 16 residues. Germline CDR1 reads SEHNR; CDR2 reads FQNEAQ (reference sequence). Here the CDR3 reads CASSPAHGTSMYEQYF. The CDR3 region has the DNA TGTGCCAGCAGCCCCGCTCACGGGACTAGTATGTACGAGCAGTACTTC.

The CDR3 loop is CATSVTGGSIQYF. As DNA, the CDR3 is TGTGCCACCAGTGTAACGGGCGGTAGCATTCAGTACTTC. The genes are TRBV24-1 and TRBJ2-4; no firm D call. The germline V and J ends were trimmed by 5 bases and 9 bases, with 13 bases remaining between them. CDR1 is KGHDR, CDR2 SFDVKD, per germline. This CDR3 comprises 13 residues.

The CDR3 sequence: CASSANQETQYF. The DNA for the CDR3 is TGTGCCAGCAGCGCGAACCAAGAGACCCAGTACTTC. The chain links TRBV5-4 to TRBJ2-5; D unresolved. CDR1 SGHNT and CDR2 YYREEE come from the germline V gene (reference sequence). With 4 bases removed from V and 0 bases from J, the gap between germline ends came to 4 bases. This CDR3 spans 12 amino acids.

This clone was observed a handful of times. The V and J genes are TRBV7-9 and TRBJ1-1; the D gene is possibly TRBD1 (5 bases). V gave up 5 bases and J gave up 6 bases, with 22 bases separating them. The germline V gene has CDR1 SEHNR and CDR2 FQNEAQ (reference sequence). CDR3 length: 16 residues. CDR3 amino acids: CASSTRQRLAGPEAFF. CDR3 bases: TGTGCCAGCAGCACCAGACAGCGTCTAGCCGGGCCTGAAGCTTTCTTT.

This clone was found once. The rearrangement links TRBV12-3 or TRBV12-4 to TRBJ1-1; D ambiguous. Trimming removed 3 bases from V and 6 bases from J, with 5 bases in between. The CDR3 extends over 11 amino acids. The CDR3 spells CASSLGPEAFF. CDR3 in DNA: TGTGCCAGCAGTTTGGGCCCTGAAGCTTTCTTT.

The chain is built from TRBV4-1 and TRBJ1-1; D ambiguous. CDR1 and CDR2 from the germline V gene are MGHRA and YSYEKL. Between the trimmed V and J ends, which lost 4 bases and 2 bases, there was a span of 11 bases. The CDR3 length is 14 residues. CDR3 DNA: TGCGCCAGCAGCCCCCCGGACGGTAACACTGAAGCTTTCTTT. Its translation is CASSPPDGNTEAFF.

The chain joins TRBV27 to TRBJ1-1, with no clear D. Trimming left V 4 bases short and J 8 bases short, with 11 bases between. Looked up from germline, CDR1 is MNHEY and CDR2 is SMNVEV (reference sequence). The CDR3 has 12 residues. The CDR3 region has the DNA TGTGCCAGCAGTTCGCGAGGCAGCGAAGCTTTCTTT. Amino acid sequence: CASSSRGSEAFF.

DNA of the CDR3: TGTGCCAGCAGCCGGGACAGACAGGAAGAGACCCAGTACTTC. Translated: CASSRDRQEETQYF. The chain couples TRBV5-4 to TRBJ2-5; TRBD1 aligns across 7 bases. The V gene end was trimmed by 4 bases and the J gene end by 3 bases; junction bases not matched to a gene: 6. CDR1 SGHNT and CDR2 YYREEE come from the germline V gene (reference sequence). CDR3 length: 14 residues.

This clone was found once. The same CDR3 can be traced to other DNA sequences in this sample. The rearrangement links TRBV7-2 to TRBJ1-5; D remains unclear. The CDR3 covers 13 residues. Per germline, CDR1 SGHTA and CDR2 FQGNSA. V was pared by 1 base and J by 4 bases, with 5 bases between. CDR3 DNA: TGTGCCAGCAGCTTAGTCGGTAATCAGCCCCAGCATTTT. Translation: CASSLVGNQPQHF.

The chain recombines TRBV23-1 with TRBJ2-7, with 7 bases identical to TRBD2. TRBV23-1 is labeled an ORF, and its function is uncertain. The trim removed 1 base at V and 4 bases at J, leaving 10 bases unmatched. CDR3 length: 16 amino acids. The CDR3 protein is CASSQFLRLADYEQYF. For the CDR3, the DNA is TGCGCCAGCAGTCAATTTTTAAGGCTAGCGGATTACGAGCAGTACTTC.